Listed below are T cell receptor beta chains from one sample, sequenced in a study of T-cell memory formation after mild COVID-19. In TCRdb, the 5' RACE reads were re-called with MiXCR into one record per CDR3 protein. The sample records 270,000 or so distinct CDR3 sequences, 15% to 20% being singletons. Sample: PBMCs or a T cell subset sorted from them (not recorded which). These receptors all stem from a young man who had mild COVID-19 (a few samples of this study predate the infection). Cell type and time point are not known. CDR3s leave out the opening cysteine and the closing phenylalanine or tryptophan.

v_call cdr3_aa
TRBV29-1 SVNDGVGYEQY
TRBV20-1 SARDWARGPEAF
TRBV11-1 ASPPPDKKQETQY
TRBV4-3 ASSQETGAITDTQY
TRBV7-2 ASSRSGVGETQY
TRBV11-2 ASSFFGGSYNEQF
TRBV5-5 ASSGGQGGGSPLH
TRBV11-2 ASSLGRYNEQF
TRBV7-9 ASYLGELF
TRBV10-3 AISEQLEQF
TRBV6-5 ASSKKPGGRITDTQY
TRBV14 ASSQNGRGNEQF
TRBV4-1 ASSPPGGDETQY
TRBV6-2/TRBV6-3 ASSQTNTYNEQF
TRBV7-2 ASSLYLDGNTDTQY
TRBV7-8 ASSLLGGNYGYT
TRBV18 ASSPRESEGEQY
TRBV6-5 ASSYSRPAGQPQH
TRBV5-1 ASSLGADTQY
TRBV6-6 ASSYGKDYGYT
TRBV28 ASSVYINEQF
TRBV9 ASSVAQSETQY
TRBV5-4 ASSLVGANVLT
TRBV7-9 ASSSGTGAHNYGYT
TRBV4-3 ASSQDRLAGDQETQY
TRBV4-1 ASSQDGVDTQY
TRBV7-8 ASSGTGGTAPH
TRBV27 ASSSRTSGVYEQY
TRBV11-2 ASSLVRTGVYNEQF
TRBV5-1 ASSPTRGEAF
TRBV20-1 SAGRDSGQPQH
TRBV20-1 SARFQRSTDTQY
TRBV5-1 ASSLGRQGIYGYT
TRBV7-9 ASSLKPGLGETQY
TRBV6-5 ASSYRGAHEQY
TRBV11-2 ASSLVVAGAGKTQY
TRBV7-2 ASSLVWVRVQF
TRBV7-2 ASSLDLPGYT
TRBV29-1 SVEKGWDTEAF
TRBV20-1 SAREGTGTGELF
TRBV7-2 ASSLEGGRTDTQY
TRBV20-1 SARTTNNQPQH
TRBV20-1 SARDPRYEAF
TRBV19 ASSRGMDEQY
TRBV2 ASSERSTQY
TRBV6-5 ASSRRGPEGDSPLH
TRBV25-1 ASTRGDRGLNEQF
TRBV5-1 ASSLGLPNEKLF
TRBV7-2 ASSSEGAGITSGANVLT
TRBV5-1 ASTSLSGTQY
TRBV28 ASLFPGGNEQF
TRBV7-9 ASSYAGTSGGSSYNEQF
TRBV11-2 ASSLEATPGVETQY
TRBV12-2 ASRLDHLEGRYGYT
TRBV29-1 SVEIGTGGRGATEAF
TRBV7-9 ASQVPQDGGNEQF
TRBV7-9 ASSPRDGIYNEQF
TRBV20-1 SANRVSYEQY
TRBV6-2/TRBV6-3 ASSPRYGYT
TRBV5-4 ASSTGNPGGDTQY